What follows are 7 T cell receptor beta chains derived from one specimen sequenced in a study of cytomegalovirus exposure and HLA in healthy donors. The PCR contained 60 Vbeta and 13 Jbeta primers. Only in-frame clones appear in the TCRdb table, and some are missing; sequencing was by immunoSEQ multiplex PCR. The data show about 89,000 clones, roughly three quarters seen once. The specimen was PBMCs. All receptors come from a man aged 25-45 years in good health and CMV-seronegative.

The chain is built from TRBV6-6 and TRBJ1-1; the D gene is possibly TRBD1 (6 bases). V gave up 8 bases and J gave up 6 bases, with 16 bases separating them. Germline V lookup: CDR1 MNHNY, CDR2 SVGAGI (reference sequence). The CDR3 loop spans 13 amino acids. CDR3 protein: CASADRYISEAFF. The CDR3, as DNA: TGTGCCAGCGCCGACAGGTATATTTCTGAAGCTTTCTTT.

DNA for the CDR3: TGTGCCAGCAGCGTAGGTGTGTTCGCGGAAACCTACGAGCAGTACTTC. This translates into CASSVGVFAETYEQYF. The chain recombines TRBV9 with TRBJ2-7; D uncertain. The CDR3 is 16 amino acids. Trimming left V 0 bases short and J 2 bases short, with 15 bases between. CDR1 and CDR2 from the germline V gene are SGDLS and YYNGEE.

This chain uses TRBV5-1 with TRBJ2-1; D perhaps matches TRBD1 (8 bases). V was shortened by 4 bases and J by 7 bases, with 21 bases between the two germline ends. Per the germline V gene, CDR1 is SGHRS and CDR2 is YFSETQ. The CDR3 has 16 amino acids. The CDR3: CASSLPDRGGTNEQFF. CDR3 nucleotide sequence: TGCGCCAGCAGCCTACCCGACAGGGGAGGGACGAATGAGCAGTTCTTC.

The rearrangement uses TRBV6-6 and TRBJ1-3, with D possibly matching TRBD1 (6 bases). Germline assignment: CDR1 MNHNY and CDR2 SVGAGI (reference sequence). V was pared by 7 bases and J by 3 bases, with 13 bases between. The CDR3 covers 14 residues. CDR3 coding DNA: TGTGCCAGCAATGTACAGGGTTTTGGAAACACCATATATTTT. Its protein is CASNVQGFGNTIYF.

The rearrangement links TRBV19 to TRBJ2-4; TRBD1 agrees at 8 bases. With 0 bases clipped from V and 0 bases from J, the junction kept 7 bases outside the gene matches. Looked up from germline, CDR1 is LNHDA and CDR2 is SQIVND (reference sequence). This CDR3 has 18 amino acids. The CDR3 coding sequence is TGTGCCAGTAGTATAGATAGGTCGACAGGGGCAGCCAAAAACATTCAGTACTTC. Its translation is CASSIDRSTGAAKNIQYF.

The chain couples TRBV7-9 to TRBJ1-5, with a tentative D call TRBD1 (6 bases). The CDR3 is 13 residues long. Looked up from germline, CDR1 is SEHNR and CDR2 is FQNEAQ (reference sequence). V was trimmed by 1 base and J by 7 bases, leaving 8 bases between them. The CDR3: CASSLEGGQPQHF. The CDR3 DNA sequence: TGTGCCAGCAGCTTAGAAGGGGGACAGCCCCAGCATTTT.

The chain links TRBV6-5 to TRBJ2-7, with TRBD1 as a possible D gene (6 bases). V lost 4 bases and J 1 base, leaving 17 bases between the germline ends. The CDR3 runs 16 residues. Germline CDR1 MNHEY, CDR2 SVGAGI. CDR3 in DNA: TGTGCCAGCAGTTTGGGGGAGACAGGTACTTCCTACGAGCAGTACTTC. It is translated as CASSLGETGTSYEQYF.